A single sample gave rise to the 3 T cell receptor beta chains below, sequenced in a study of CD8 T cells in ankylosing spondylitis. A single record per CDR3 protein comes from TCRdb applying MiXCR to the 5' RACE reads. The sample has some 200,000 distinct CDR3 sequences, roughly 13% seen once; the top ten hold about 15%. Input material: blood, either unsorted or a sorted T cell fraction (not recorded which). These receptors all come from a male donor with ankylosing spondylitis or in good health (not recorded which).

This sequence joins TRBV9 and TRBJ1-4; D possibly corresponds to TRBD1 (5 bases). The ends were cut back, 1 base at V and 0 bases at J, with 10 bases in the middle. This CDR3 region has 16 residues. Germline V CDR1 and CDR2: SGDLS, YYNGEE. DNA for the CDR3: TGTGCCAGCAGCGTAACAGGAGGAGCAACTAATGAAAAACTGTTTTTT. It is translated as CASSVTGGATNEKLFF.

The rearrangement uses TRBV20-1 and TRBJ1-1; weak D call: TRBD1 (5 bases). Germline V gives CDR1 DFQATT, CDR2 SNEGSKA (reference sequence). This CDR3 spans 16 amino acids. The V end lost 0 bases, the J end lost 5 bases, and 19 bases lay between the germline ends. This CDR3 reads CSARDRGFGGGTEAFF. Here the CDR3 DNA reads TGCAGTGCTAGAGATCGGGGTTTTGGGGGGGGAACTGAAGCTTTCTTT.

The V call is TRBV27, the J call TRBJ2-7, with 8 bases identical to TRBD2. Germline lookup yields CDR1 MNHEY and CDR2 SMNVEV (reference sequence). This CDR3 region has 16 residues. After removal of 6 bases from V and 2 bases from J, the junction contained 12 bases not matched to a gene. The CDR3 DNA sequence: TGTGCCAGCAGCCTAGGGCTAGCGGGTTCCCCCTACGAGCAGTACTTC. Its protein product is CASSLGLAGSPYEQYF.